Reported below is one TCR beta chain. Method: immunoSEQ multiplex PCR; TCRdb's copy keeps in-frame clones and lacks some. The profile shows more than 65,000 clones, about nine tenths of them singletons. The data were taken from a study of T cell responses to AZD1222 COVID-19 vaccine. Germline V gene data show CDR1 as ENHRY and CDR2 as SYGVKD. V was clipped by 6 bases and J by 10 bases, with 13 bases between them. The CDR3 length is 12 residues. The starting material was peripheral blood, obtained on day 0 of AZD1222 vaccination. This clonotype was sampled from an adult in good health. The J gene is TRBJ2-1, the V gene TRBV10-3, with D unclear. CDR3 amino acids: CAISAPLQEQFF. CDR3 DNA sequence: TGTGCCATCAGCGCCCCTTTGCAGGAGCAGTTCTTC.